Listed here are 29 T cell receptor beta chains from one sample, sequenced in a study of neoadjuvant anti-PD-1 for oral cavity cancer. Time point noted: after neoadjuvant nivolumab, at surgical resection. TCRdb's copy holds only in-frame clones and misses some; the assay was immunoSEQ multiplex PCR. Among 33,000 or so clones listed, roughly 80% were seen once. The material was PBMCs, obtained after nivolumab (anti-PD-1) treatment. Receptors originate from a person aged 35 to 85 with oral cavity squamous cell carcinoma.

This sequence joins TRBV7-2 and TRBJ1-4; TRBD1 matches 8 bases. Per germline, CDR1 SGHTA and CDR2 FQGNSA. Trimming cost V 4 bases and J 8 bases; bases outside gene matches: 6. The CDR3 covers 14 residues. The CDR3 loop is CASSSGQGREKLFF. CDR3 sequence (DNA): TGTGCCAGCAGCTCCGGACAGGGAAGGGAAAAACTGTTTTTT.

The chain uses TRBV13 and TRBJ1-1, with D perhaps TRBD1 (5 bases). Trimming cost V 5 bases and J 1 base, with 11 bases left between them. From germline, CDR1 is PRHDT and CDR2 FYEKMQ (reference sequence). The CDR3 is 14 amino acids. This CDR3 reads CASSAQTENTEAFF. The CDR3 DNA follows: TGTGCCAGCAGCGCCCAGACAGAGAACACTGAAGCTTTCTTT.

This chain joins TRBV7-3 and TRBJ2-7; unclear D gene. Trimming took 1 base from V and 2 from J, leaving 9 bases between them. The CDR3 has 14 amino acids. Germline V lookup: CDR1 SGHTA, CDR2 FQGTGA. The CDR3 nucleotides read TGTGCCAGCAGCTTAAGTGGTAACCCCTACGAGCAGTACTTC. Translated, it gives CASSLSGNPYEQYF. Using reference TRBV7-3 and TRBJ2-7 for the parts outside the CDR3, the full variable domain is GAGVSQTPSNKVTEKGKYVELRCDPISGHTALYWYRQSLGQGPEFLIYFQGTGAADDSGLPNDRFFAVRPEGSVSTLKIQRTERGDSAVYLCASSLSGNPYEQYFGPGTRLTVT.

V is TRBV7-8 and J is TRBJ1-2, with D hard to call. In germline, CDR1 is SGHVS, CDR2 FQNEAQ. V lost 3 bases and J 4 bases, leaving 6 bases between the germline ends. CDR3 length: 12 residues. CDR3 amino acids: CASSLDSYGYTF. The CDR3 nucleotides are TGTGCCAGCAGCTTGGACTCCTATGGCTACACCTTC.

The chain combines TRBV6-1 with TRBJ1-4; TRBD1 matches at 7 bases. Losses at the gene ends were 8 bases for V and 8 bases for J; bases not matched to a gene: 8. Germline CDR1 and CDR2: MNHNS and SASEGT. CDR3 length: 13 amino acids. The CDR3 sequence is CASLRGRGEKLFF. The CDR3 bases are TGTGCCAGCCTCAGGGGGAGGGGGGAAAAACTGTTTTTT.

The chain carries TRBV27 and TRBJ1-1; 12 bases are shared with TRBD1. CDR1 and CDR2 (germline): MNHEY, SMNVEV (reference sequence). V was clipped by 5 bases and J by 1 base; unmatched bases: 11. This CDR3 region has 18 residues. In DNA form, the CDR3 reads TGTGCCAGCAGTCCCGGGGACAGGGGGCATCTGTGGAACACTGAAGCTTTCTTT. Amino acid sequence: CASSPGDRGHLWNTEAFF.

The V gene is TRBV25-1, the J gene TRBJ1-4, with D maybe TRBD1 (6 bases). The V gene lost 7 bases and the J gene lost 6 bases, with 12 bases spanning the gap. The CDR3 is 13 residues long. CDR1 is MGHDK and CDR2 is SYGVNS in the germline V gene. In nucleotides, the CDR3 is TGTGCCAGCATTAGTCAGGGGCATGAAAAACTGTTTTTT. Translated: CASISQGHEKLFF.

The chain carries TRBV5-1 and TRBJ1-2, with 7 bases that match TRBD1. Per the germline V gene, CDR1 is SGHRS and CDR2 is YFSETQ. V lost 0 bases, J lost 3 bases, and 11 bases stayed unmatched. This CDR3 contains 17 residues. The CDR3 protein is CASSLAPTGRGDYGYTF. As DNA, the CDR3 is TGCGCCAGCAGCTTGGCCCCGACAGGGCGAGGGGACTATGGCTACACCTTC.

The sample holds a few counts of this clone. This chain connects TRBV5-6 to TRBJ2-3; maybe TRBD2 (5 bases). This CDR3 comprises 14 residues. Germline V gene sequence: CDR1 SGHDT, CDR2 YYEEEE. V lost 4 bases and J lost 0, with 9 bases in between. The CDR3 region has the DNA TGTGCCAGCAGCCCATGGACTAGCACAGATACGCAGTATTTT. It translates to CASSPWTSTDTQYF.

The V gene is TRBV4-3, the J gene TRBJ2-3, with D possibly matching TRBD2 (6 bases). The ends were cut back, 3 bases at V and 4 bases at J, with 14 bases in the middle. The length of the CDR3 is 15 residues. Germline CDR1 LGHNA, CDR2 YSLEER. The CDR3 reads CASSQEGLPPDTQYF. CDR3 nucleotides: TGCGCCAGCAGCCAGGAGGGACTCCCCCCAGATACGCAGTATTTT.

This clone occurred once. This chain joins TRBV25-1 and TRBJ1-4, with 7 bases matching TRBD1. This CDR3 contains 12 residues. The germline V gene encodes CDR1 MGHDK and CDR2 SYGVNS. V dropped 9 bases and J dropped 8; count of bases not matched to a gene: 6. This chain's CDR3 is CASRQGDEKLFF. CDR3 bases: TGTGCCAGTCGACAGGGAGACGAAAAACTGTTTTTT.

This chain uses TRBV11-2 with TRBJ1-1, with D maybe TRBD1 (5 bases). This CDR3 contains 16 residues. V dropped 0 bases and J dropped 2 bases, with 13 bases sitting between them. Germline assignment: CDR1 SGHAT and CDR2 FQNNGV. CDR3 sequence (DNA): TGTGCCAGCAGCTTAGATAAGGGACTACTAAACACTGAAGCTTTCTTT. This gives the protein CASSLDKGLLNTEAFF.

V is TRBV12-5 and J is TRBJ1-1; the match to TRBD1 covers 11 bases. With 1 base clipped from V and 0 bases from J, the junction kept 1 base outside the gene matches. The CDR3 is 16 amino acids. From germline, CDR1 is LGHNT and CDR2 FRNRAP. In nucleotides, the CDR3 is TGTGCTAGTGGTTTGGGGACAGGGGGCATGAACACTGAAGCTTTCTTT. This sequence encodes CASGLGTGGMNTEAFF.

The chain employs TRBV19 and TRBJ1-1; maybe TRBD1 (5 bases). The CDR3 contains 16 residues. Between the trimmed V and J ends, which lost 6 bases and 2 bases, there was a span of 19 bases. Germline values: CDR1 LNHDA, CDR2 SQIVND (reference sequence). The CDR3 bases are TGTGCCAGTAGATCTCCCTCGGGACGGACTAACACTGAAGCTTTCTTT. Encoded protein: CASRSPSGRTNTEAFF.

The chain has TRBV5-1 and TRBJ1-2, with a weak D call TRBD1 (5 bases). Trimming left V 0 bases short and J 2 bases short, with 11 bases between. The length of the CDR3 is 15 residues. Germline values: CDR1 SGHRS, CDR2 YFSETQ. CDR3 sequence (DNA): TGCGCCAGCAGCTTGGAGCCAGGGCGCAACTATGGCTACACCTTC. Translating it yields CASSLEPGRNYGYTF.

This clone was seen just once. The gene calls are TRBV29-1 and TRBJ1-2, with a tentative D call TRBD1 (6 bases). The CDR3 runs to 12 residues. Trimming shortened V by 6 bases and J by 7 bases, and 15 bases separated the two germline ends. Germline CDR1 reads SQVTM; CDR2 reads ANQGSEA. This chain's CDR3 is CSVNRASGGYTF. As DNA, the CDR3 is TGCAGCGTGAACAGGGCTTCTGGTGGCTACACCTTC.

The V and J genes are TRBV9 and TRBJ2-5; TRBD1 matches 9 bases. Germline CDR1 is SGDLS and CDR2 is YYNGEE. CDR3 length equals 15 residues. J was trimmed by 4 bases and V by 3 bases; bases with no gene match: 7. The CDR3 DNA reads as TGTGCCAGCAGCGACCTTTCGACAGGGGGAGAGACCCAGTACTTC. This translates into CASSDLSTGGETQYF.

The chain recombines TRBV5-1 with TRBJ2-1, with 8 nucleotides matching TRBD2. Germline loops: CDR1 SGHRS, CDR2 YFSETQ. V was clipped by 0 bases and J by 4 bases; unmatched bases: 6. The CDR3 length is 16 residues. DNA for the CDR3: TGCGCCAGCAGCTTGGCCGGGGGGGCTTCGTACAATGAGCAGTTCTTC. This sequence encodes CASSLAGGASYNEQFF.

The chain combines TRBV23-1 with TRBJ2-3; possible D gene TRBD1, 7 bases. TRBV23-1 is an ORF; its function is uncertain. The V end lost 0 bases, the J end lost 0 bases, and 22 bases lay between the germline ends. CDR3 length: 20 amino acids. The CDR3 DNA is TGCGCCAGCAGTCAATCCCGGCGGGACAGTTTCGCTTCTAGCACAGATACGCAGTATTTT. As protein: CASSQSRRDSFASSTDTQYF.

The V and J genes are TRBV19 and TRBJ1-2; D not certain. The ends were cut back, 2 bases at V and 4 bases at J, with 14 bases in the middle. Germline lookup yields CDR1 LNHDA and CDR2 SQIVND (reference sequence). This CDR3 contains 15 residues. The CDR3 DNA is TGTGCCAGTAGTATATCTAATTCCCTGGGCTATGGCTACACCTTC. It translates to CASSISNSLGYGYTF.

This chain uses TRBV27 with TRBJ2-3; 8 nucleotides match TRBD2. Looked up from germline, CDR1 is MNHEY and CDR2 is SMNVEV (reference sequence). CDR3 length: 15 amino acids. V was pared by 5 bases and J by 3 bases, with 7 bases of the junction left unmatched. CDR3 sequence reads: CASSGESGGTDTQYF. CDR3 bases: TGTGCCAGCAGTGGGGAGAGCGGGGGAACAGATACGCAGTATTTT.

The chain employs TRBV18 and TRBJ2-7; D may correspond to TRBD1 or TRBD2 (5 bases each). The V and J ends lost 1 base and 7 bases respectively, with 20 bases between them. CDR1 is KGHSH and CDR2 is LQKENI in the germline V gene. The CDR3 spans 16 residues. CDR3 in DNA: TGTGCCAGCTCACCACGGAGTGGAACGGGACCGGTGGAGCAGTACTTC. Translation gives CASSPRSGTGPVEQYF. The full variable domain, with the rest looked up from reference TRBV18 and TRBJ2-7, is NAGVMQNPRHLVRRRGQEARLRCSPMKGHSHVYWYRQLPEEGLKFMVYLQKENIIDESGMPKERFSAEFPKEGPSILRIQQVVRGDSAAYFCASSPRSGTGPVEQYFGPGTRLTVT.

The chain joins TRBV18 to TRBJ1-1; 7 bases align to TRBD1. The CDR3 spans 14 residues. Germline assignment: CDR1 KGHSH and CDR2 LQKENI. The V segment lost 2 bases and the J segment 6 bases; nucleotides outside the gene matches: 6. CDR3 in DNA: TGTGCCAGCTCACCAACAGGGGAGTCTCCTGAAGCTTTCTTT. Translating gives CASSPTGESPEAFF. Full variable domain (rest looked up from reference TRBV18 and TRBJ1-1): NAGVMQNPRHLVRRRGQEARLRCSPMKGHSHVYWYRQLPEEGLKFMVYLQKENIIDESGMPKERFSAEFPKEGPSILRIQQVVRGDSAAYFCASSPTGESPEAFFGQGTRLTVV.

The CDR3 spells CASSDLRGGQPQHF. The CDR3 DNA is TGTGCCAGCAGTGATCTAAGGGGCGGTCAGCCCCAGCATTTT. The genes are TRBV2 and TRBJ1-5; D perhaps matches TRBD1 (5 bases). Between the trimmed V and J ends, which lost 3 bases and 6 bases, there was a span of 12 bases. Per the germline V gene, CDR1 is SNHLY and CDR2 is FYNNEI. This CDR3 comprises 14 residues.

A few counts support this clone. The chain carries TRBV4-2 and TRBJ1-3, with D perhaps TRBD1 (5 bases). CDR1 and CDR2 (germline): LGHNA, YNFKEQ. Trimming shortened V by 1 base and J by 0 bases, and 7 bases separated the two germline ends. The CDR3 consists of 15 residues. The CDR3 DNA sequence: TGTGCCAGCAGCCAAGCGACAGACTCTGGAAACACCATATATTTT. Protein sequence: CASSQATDSGNTIYF.

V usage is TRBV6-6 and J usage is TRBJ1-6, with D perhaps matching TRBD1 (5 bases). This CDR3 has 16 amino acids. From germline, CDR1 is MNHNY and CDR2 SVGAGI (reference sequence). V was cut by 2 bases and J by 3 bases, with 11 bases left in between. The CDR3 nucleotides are TGTGCCAGCAGTTACGGAGGGGAACTCTATAATTCACCCCTCCACTTT. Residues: CASSYGGELYNSPLHF.

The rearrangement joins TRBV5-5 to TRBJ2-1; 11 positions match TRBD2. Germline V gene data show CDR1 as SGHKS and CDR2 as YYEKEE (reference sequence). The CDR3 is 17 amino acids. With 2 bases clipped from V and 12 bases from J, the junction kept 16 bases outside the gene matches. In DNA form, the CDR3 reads TGTGCCAGCAGCTTAGTGGTTGCGACTAGCGGGGCAGACGGGCAGTTCTTC. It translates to CASSLVVATSGADGQFF. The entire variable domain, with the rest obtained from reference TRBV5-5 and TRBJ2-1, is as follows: DAGVTQSPTHLIKTRGQQVTLRCSPISGHKSVSWYQQVLGQGPQFIFQYYEKEERGRGNFPDRFSARQFPNYSSELNVNALLLGDSALYLCASSLVVATSGADGQFFGPGTRLTVL.

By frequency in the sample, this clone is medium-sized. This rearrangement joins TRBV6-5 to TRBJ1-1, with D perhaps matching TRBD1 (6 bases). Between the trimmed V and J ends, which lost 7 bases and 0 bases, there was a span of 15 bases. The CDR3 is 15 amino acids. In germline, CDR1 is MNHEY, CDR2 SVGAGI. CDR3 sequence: CASNQGGGMNTEAFF. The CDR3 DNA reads TGTGCCAGCAATCAGGGAGGGGGTATGAACACTGAAGCTTTCTTT.

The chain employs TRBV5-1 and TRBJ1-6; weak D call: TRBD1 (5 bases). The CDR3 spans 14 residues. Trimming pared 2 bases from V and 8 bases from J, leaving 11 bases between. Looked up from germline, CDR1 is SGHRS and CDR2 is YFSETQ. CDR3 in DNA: TGCGCCAGCAGCTTAGAAGGGGTAGATTCACCCCTCCACTTT. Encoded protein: CASSLEGVDSPLHF.